This is a list of T cell receptor beta chains from one sample in a study of OX40 agonist ivuxolimab in advanced cancers. Using immunoSEQ multiplex PCR, the repertoire was profiled, and TCRdb retains in-frame clones only, with some absent. Of approximately 91,000 clones in the sample, more than 75% are singletons; the top ten hold about 4%. The sample consisted of CD4+ or CD8+ T cells sorted from blood, taken in a trial of the OX40 agonist ivuxolimab. The receptor source for this set is an adult with an advanced solid tumor such as melanoma, head and neck, liver or kidney cancer. The CDR3 runs from the conserved cysteine through the conserved F or W. The order of the fields is J gene, clone size, V gene, D gene, CDR3 protein, CDR3 DNA. The D gene is left open where the match is weak. Part of the rows lack a size; the others show once, few, many or a class for expanded clones.

j_gene: TRBJ2-2; abundance: -; v_gene: TRBV4-3; d_gene: TRBD1; CDR3aa: CASSQDLGQGNTGELFF; CDR3nt: TGCGCCAGCAGCCAAGATCTCGGACAGGGGAACACCGGGGAGCTGTTTTTT
j_gene: TRBJ2-1; abundance: -; v_gene: TRBV6-1; d_gene: -; CDR3aa: CASTTSRPAYNEQFF; CDR3nt: TGTGCCAGCACCACTAGCAGACCAGCCTACAATGAGCAGTTCTTC
j_gene: TRBJ2-2; abundance: -; v_gene: TRBV9; d_gene: -; CDR3aa: CASSVAQGPGELFF; CDR3nt: TGTGCCAGCAGCGTAGCCCAGGGGCCCGGGGAGCTGTTTTTT
j_gene: TRBJ1-3; abundance: -; v_gene: TRBV25-1; d_gene: -; CDR3aa: CASSPRGYSGNTIYF; CDR3nt: TGTGCCAGCAGTCCCAGGGGTTACTCTGGAAACACCATATATTTT
j_gene: TRBJ2-2; abundance: -; v_gene: TRBV7-2; d_gene: -; CDR3aa: CASSLGWTSGELFF; CDR3nt: TGTGCCAGCAGCTTAGGGTGGACATCCGGGGAGCTGTTTTTT
j_gene: TRBJ2-7; abundance: -; v_gene: TRBV5-1; d_gene: -; CDR3aa: CASSFNWDYEQYF; CDR3nt: TGCGCCAGCAGCTTTAACTGGGACTACGAGCAGTACTTC
j_gene: TRBJ2-7; abundance: once; v_gene: TRBV11-2; d_gene: -; CDR3aa: CASSLTYEQYF; CDR3nt: TGTGCCAGCAGCCTCACCTACGAGCAGTACTTC
j_gene: TRBJ1-4; abundance: -; v_gene: TRBV28; d_gene: -; CDR3aa: CASSSREKLFF; CDR3nt: TGTGCCAGCAGTTCTCGCGAAAAACTGTTTTTT
j_gene: TRBJ1-4; abundance: -; v_gene: TRBV7-9; d_gene: -; CDR3aa: CASSLSTGATNEKLFF; CDR3nt: TGTGCCAGCAGCTTAAGTACAGGAGCAACTAATGAAAAACTGTTTTTT
j_gene: TRBJ1-2; abundance: -; v_gene: TRBV6-5; d_gene: TRBD1; CDR3aa: CASSYSGGTAYGYTF; CDR3nt: TGTGCCAGCAGTTACTCGGGGGGGACAGCCTATGGCTACACCTTC
j_gene: TRBJ2-7; abundance: -; v_gene: TRBV29-1; d_gene: TRBD1; CDR3aa: CSVAGTAYEQYF; CDR3nt: TGCAGCGTCGCTGGGACAGCCTACGAGCAGTACTTC
j_gene: TRBJ2-5; abundance: -; v_gene: TRBV7-2; d_gene: -; CDR3aa: CASSLAGRVGQETQYF; CDR3nt: TGTGCCAGCAGCTTAGCGGGCAGGGTAGGACAAGAGACCCAGTACTTC
j_gene: TRBJ1-5; abundance: -; v_gene: TRBV19; d_gene: -; CDR3aa: CASSGGPGQPQHF; CDR3nt: TGTGCCAGTAGTGGGGGGCCTGGTCAGCCCCAGCATTTT
j_gene: TRBJ1-1; abundance: once; v_gene: TRBV6-5; d_gene: -; CDR3aa: CASRPRRNMNTEAFF; CDR3nt: TGTGCCAGCAGGCCGAGACGGAATATGAACACTGAAGCTTTCTTT
j_gene: TRBJ2-2; abundance: -; v_gene: TRBV7-2; d_gene: TRBD2; CDR3aa: CASSFRGSFGGELFF; CDR3nt: TGTGCCAGCAGCTTTCGCGGGAGCTTTGGCGGGGAGCTGTTTTTT
j_gene: TRBJ1-2; abundance: -; v_gene: TRBV20-1; d_gene: -; CDR3aa: CSAREGGGYTF; CDR3nt: TGCAGTGCTAGGGAAGGGGGAGGCTACACCTTC
j_gene: TRBJ2-1; abundance: -; v_gene: TRBV6-5; d_gene: -; CDR3aa: CASRNGPGNEQFF; CDR3nt: TGTGCCAGCAGGAACGGGCCGGGGAATGAGCAGTTCTTC
j_gene: TRBJ2-7; abundance: -; v_gene: TRBV6-1; d_gene: -; CDR3aa: CATFTGTIGGEQYF; CDR3nt: TGTGCCACCTTCACCGGGACCATAGGTGGCGAGCAGTACTTC
j_gene: TRBJ2-2; abundance: -; v_gene: TRBV4-1; d_gene: -; CDR3aa: CASSQGPGGLLTGELFF; CDR3nt: TGCGCCAGCAGCCAAGGGCCAGGAGGCCTGCTCACCGGGGAGCTGTTTTTT
j_gene: TRBJ2-5; abundance: -; v_gene: TRBV5-1; d_gene: -; CDR3aa: CASSSSAGSGFQETQYF; CDR3nt: TGCGCCAGCAGCTCCAGCGCGGGGTCGGGTTTCCAAGAGACCCAGTACTTC
j_gene: TRBJ2-5; abundance: -; v_gene: TRBV5-4; d_gene: -; CDR3aa: CASSQEPSLETQYF; CDR3nt: TGTGCCAGCAGCCAAGAGCCCAGTCTGGAGACCCAGTACTTC
j_gene: TRBJ1-2; abundance: -; v_gene: TRBV19; d_gene: TRBD1; CDR3aa: CASSLGQGVSYGYTF; CDR3nt: TGTGCCAGTAGCCTGGGACAGGGGGTTTCCTATGGCTACACCTTC
j_gene: TRBJ1-5; abundance: once; v_gene: TRBV28; d_gene: TRBD1; CDR3aa: CASSSSGQGNQPQHF; CDR3nt: TGTGCCAGCAGTTCTTCAGGACAGGGCAATCAGCCCCAGCATTTT
j_gene: TRBJ1-2; abundance: -; v_gene: TRBV28; d_gene: TRBD1; CDR3aa: CASSLGTGASYGYTF; CDR3nt: TGTGCCAGCAGTCTCGGGACAGGGGCCTCCTATGGCTACACCTTC
j_gene: TRBJ1-4; abundance: -; v_gene: TRBV18; d_gene: TRBD1; CDR3aa: CASSPLDGTADEKLFF; CDR3nt: TGTGCCAGCTCACCGCTCGACGGGACAGCTGATGAAAAACTGTTTTTT
j_gene: TRBJ2-2; abundance: -; v_gene: TRBV19; d_gene: -; CDR3aa: CASSDVNTGELFF; CDR3nt: TGTGCCAGTAGTGACGTGAACACCGGGGAGCTGTTTTTT
j_gene: TRBJ2-6; abundance: few; v_gene: TRBV19; d_gene: -; CDR3aa: CASSPGRANVLTF; CDR3nt: TGTGCCAGTAGTCCCGGTAGGGCCAACGTCCTGACTTTC
j_gene: TRBJ1-2; abundance: -; v_gene: TRBV28; d_gene: TRBD1; CDR3aa: CASSLQDRLYGYTF; CDR3nt: TGTGCCAGCAGTTTGCAGGACAGGCTCTATGGCTACACCTTC
j_gene: TRBJ2-1; abundance: -; v_gene: TRBV28; d_gene: TRBD1; CDR3aa: CASSPGDRHYNEQFF; CDR3nt: TGTGCCAGCAGCCCAGGGGACAGGCACTACAATGAGCAGTTCTTC
j_gene: TRBJ1-1; abundance: few; v_gene: TRBV5-4; d_gene: TRBD1; CDR3aa: CASSLGGQGDTEAFF; CDR3nt: TGTGCCAGCAGCTTGGGGGGACAGGGGGACACTGAAGCTTTCTTT
j_gene: TRBJ2-7; abundance: -; v_gene: TRBV28; d_gene: -; CDR3aa: CASSQGSSEQYF; CDR3nt: TGTGCCAGCAGCCAAGGGAGCTCCGAGCAGTACTTC
j_gene: TRBJ2-3; abundance: -; v_gene: TRBV5-1; d_gene: -; CDR3aa: CASSLGISDTQYF; CDR3nt: TGCGCCAGCAGCTTGGGTATCTCAGATACGCAGTATTTT
j_gene: TRBJ2-5; abundance: -; v_gene: TRBV5-1; d_gene: -; CDR3aa: CASSIQRETQYF; CDR3nt: TGCGCCAGCAGCATCCAACGAGAGACCCAGTACTTC
j_gene: TRBJ2-2; abundance: -; v_gene: TRBV11-2; d_gene: TRBD1; CDR3aa: CASSRDRGTGELFF; CDR3nt: TGTGCCAGCAGCAGGGACAGGGGCACCGGGGAGCTGTTTTTT
j_gene: TRBJ2-1; abundance: -; v_gene: TRBV11-2; d_gene: -; CDR3aa: CASSLEVEGNEQFF; CDR3nt: TGTGCCAGCAGCTTAGAAGTGGAGGGTAATGAGCAGTTCTTC
j_gene: TRBJ1-1; abundance: -; v_gene: TRBV21-1; d_gene: -; CDR3aa: CASGEGNTEAFF; CDR3nt: TGTGCCAGCGGAGAGGGGAACACTGAAGCTTTCTTT
j_gene: TRBJ2-1; abundance: -; v_gene: TRBV5-4; d_gene: -; CDR3aa: CASSLGGGPGQFF; CDR3nt: TGTGCCAGCAGCTTGGGCGGCGGGCCAGGGCAGTTCTTC
j_gene: TRBJ1-4; abundance: -; v_gene: TRBV30; d_gene: TRBD1; CDR3aa: CAWSVGTGVEKLFF; CDR3nt: TGTGCCTGGAGTGTAGGGACAGGGGTCGAAAAACTGTTTTTT
j_gene: TRBJ1-2; abundance: -; v_gene: TRBV29-1; d_gene: -; CDR3aa: CSVESVEGYGYTF; CDR3nt: TGCAGCGTTGAATCCGTGGAGGGCTATGGCTACACCTTC